This note documents a single T cell receptor (beta chain) sequence. Its cognate antigen is unknown. The CDR3 runs 13 residues. Germline V gene sequence: CDR1 SEHNR, CDR2 FQNEAQ (reference sequence). V shed 8 bases and J shed 1 base, with 11 bases lying between them. This sample stems from a study of radiation and T cells in renal cell carcinoma. The overall study: Nephrectomy followed 15 Gy stereotactic body radiation by 4 weeks. Study observations and caveats: In blood, top tumor clones expanded by 2 weeks, shrinking by 4.

Time point here: baseline pretreatment blood. The treatment was: 15 Gy SBRT to primary tumor, nephrectomy 4 weeks later. Serial blood draws occurred at baseline and 2 and 4 weeks post-SBRT. Clear cell pathology was present in this patient's renal cell carcinoma. The method was immunoSEQ multiplex PCR; TCRdb's version includes in-frame clones alone and lacks a portion of them. Among about 140,000 clones, around four fifths were seen once, and the ten largest hold roughly a quarter. This specimen consisted of blood, obtained from a patient whose treatment included radiotherapy and nephrectomy. This chain joins TRBV7-9 and TRBJ2-5; the D gene is possibly TRBD2 (6 bases). This receptor was obtained from a woman aged 50 to 60 with renal cell carcinoma. CDR3 bases: TGTGCCAGCGGAATAGCGGCCCAAGAGACCCAGTACTTC. The encoded protein is CASGIAAQETQYF.